Below, 25 T cell receptor beta chains from the same sample are listed, as sequenced in a study of shared T cell receptors in the human thymus. Sequencing used immunoSEQ multiplex PCR; TCRdb keeps in-frame clones, though not all of them. The table includes some 720,000 clones, more than 75% detected once. The same specimen was also included in a second study, on human thymus T cells.

Sequencing was performed on thymocytes. The receptors here all came from a boy under two years old with a congenital heart defect.

In its sample, this clone was seen a few times. The rearrangement uses TRBV25-1 and TRBJ2-3; 8 nucleotides align to TRBD2. Germline V gene sequence: CDR1 MGHDK, CDR2 SYGVNS. Germline trimming cut 3 bases from V and 2 bases from J; bases unmatched to any gene: 10. The CDR3 runs to 17 residues. The CDR3 DNA follows: TGTGCCAGCAGTGATGGGCGGGTGACTAGCGACACAGATACGCAGTATTTT. It codes for CASSDGRVTSDTDTQYF.

This clone showed up just once. The V gene is TRBV5-1, the J gene TRBJ2-1; 10 positions match TRBD2. The CDR3 extends over 16 amino acids. V trimming: 4 bases; J trimming: 4 bases; junction bases outside the gene matches: 8. Per germline, CDR1 SGHRS and CDR2 YFSETQ. CDR3 sequence reads: CASSEGQAGGYNEQFF. The CDR3 DNA reads TGCGCCAGCAGCGAAGGCCAAGCGGGGGGGTACAATGAGCAGTTCTTC. Combining the CDR3 with reference TRBV5-1 and TRBJ2-1 gives the whole variable domain KAGVTQTPRYLIKTRGQQVTLSCSPISGHRSVSWYQQTPGQGLQFLFEYFSETQRNKGNFPGRFSGRQFSNSRSEMNVSTLELGDSALYLCASSEGQAGGYNEQFFGPGTRLTVL.

The J gene is TRBJ2-1, the V gene TRBV25-1; TRBD2 agrees at 7 bases. Germline CDR1 is MGHDK and CDR2 is SYGVNS. This CDR3 comprises 12 residues. J gave up 8 bases and V 6 bases, and 4 bases lay outside the gene matches. CDR3 residues: CASRAGQHEQFF. The CDR3 coding sequence is TGTGCCAGCAGAGCGGGGCAGCATGAGCAGTTCTTC.

The chain couples TRBV7-8 to TRBJ2-3; a possible D gene is TRBD2 (6 bases). With 2 bases removed from V and 4 bases from J, the gap between germline ends came to 13 bases. This CDR3 contains 15 residues. The germline gives CDR1 SGHVS, CDR2 FQNEAQ. The CDR3 here is CASSLPAWGADTQYF. CDR3 DNA sequence: TGTGCCAGCAGCTTACCAGCATGGGGGGCAGATACGCAGTATTTT.

The chain recombines TRBV27 with TRBJ2-7; D is unclear. The CDR3 totals 11 residues. The germline V gene encodes CDR1 MNHEY and CDR2 SMNVEV (reference sequence). The V and J ends lost 6 bases and 7 bases respectively, with 10 bases between them. This chain's CDR3 is CASRRNSEQYF. The CDR3 bases are TGTGCCAGCAGGCGAAACAGTGAGCAGTACTTC.

The chain carries TRBV5-4 and TRBJ2-2; a possible D gene is TRBD1 (6 bases). CDR1 is SGHNT and CDR2 is YYREEE in the germline V gene (reference sequence). The V and J ends lost 5 bases and 5 bases respectively, with 19 bases between them. CDR3 size: 16 residues. CDR3 sequence (DNA): TGTGCCAGCAGAGCGGACAGTCCTTGGCATACCGGGGAGCTGTTTTTT. It encodes CASRADSPWHTGELFF.

The chain has TRBV27 and TRBJ2-7; 9 nucleotides match TRBD2. CDR3 length equals 14 residues. J was trimmed by 2 bases and V by 5 bases; bases with no gene match: 4. Germline CDR1 reads MNHEY; CDR2 reads SMNVEV (reference sequence). The CDR3: CASSPRGRAYEQYF. The CDR3 nucleotides are TGTGCCAGCAGTCCCCGCGGGAGGGCCTACGAGCAGTACTTC.

The genes are TRBV19 and TRBJ1-3, with D possibly TRBD1 on 5 matching bases. From germline, CDR1 is LNHDA and CDR2 SQIVND (reference sequence). V lost 5 bases and J lost 7, with 12 bases in between. CDR3 length: 13 residues. The CDR3 bases are TGTGCCAGTAGTGTCCCGCGGGGGAACACCATATATTTT. Translated: CASSVPRGNTIYF.

The chain combines TRBV5-6 with TRBJ2-3, with 9 bases fitting TRBD2. The CDR3 consists of 16 residues. Germline CDR1 SGHDT, CDR2 YYEEEE. After removal of 0 bases from V and 6 bases from J, the junction contained 8 bases not matched to a gene. CDR3 sequence (DNA): TGTGCCAGCAGCTTGGTCTGGGCGGGAGGGATGGATACGCAGTATTTT. This encodes CASSLVWAGGMDTQYF.

V and J are TRBV29-1 and TRBJ2-7, with a tentative D call TRBD1 (6 bases). Looked up from germline, CDR1 is SQVTM and CDR2 is ANQGSEA. This CDR3 spans 15 amino acids. V lost 7 bases to trimming and J lost 3 bases, with 22 bases between them. The CDR3 region is CSAGPGTSPVYEQYF. CDR3 sequence (DNA): TGCAGCGCTGGCCCCGGGACATCGCCCGTCTACGAGCAGTACTTC.

This sequence joins TRBV20-1 and TRBJ2-7; 7 bases are shared with TRBD1. The germline V gene encodes CDR1 DFQATT and CDR2 SNEGSKA (reference sequence). J was trimmed by 6 bases and V by 6 bases; bases with no gene match: 5. This CDR3 region has 11 residues. This CDR3 reads CSASGTAEQYF. The DNA of the CDR3 is TGCAGTGCCTCCGGGACAGCCGAGCAGTACTTC.

This chain uses TRBV28 with TRBJ1-1; tentative D call: TRBD1 (6 bases). The length of the CDR3 is 16 residues. Germline V CDR1 and CDR2: MDHEN, SYDVKM. Trimming cost V 2 bases and J 1 base, with 14 bases left between them. For the CDR3, the DNA is TGTGCCAGCAGTTTACGCCCACAGGGATGGAACACTGAAGCTTTCTTT. This gives the protein CASSLRPQGWNTEAFF.

The V gene is TRBV5-1, the J gene TRBJ2-1; 9 bases match TRBD2. This CDR3 region has 16 residues. Germline V gene lookup returns CDR1 SGHRS and CDR2 YFSETQ. Unmatched junction bases numbered 10, after V lost 1 base and J lost 8 bases. The CDR3 reads CASSLNSREGLDEQFF. DNA of the CDR3: TGCGCCAGCAGCTTGAATTCGCGGGAGGGCCTCGATGAGCAGTTCTTC.

V and J are TRBV30 and TRBJ2-7; 7 bases are a match to TRBD1. CDR3 length equals 17 residues. J lost 2 bases, V lost 4 bases, and 17 bases had no gene match. Germline assignment: CDR1 GTSNPN and CDR2 SVGIG (reference sequence). CDR3 residues: CAWTLWGARQGPYEQYF. The CDR3 nucleotides are TGTGCCTGGACCCTTTGGGGTGCGCGACAGGGACCCTACGAGCAGTACTTC.

V is TRBV25-1 and J is TRBJ2-2; 10 positions agree with TRBD1. The CDR3 sequence is 17 residues long. The V segment lost 2 bases and the J segment 4 bases; nucleotides outside the gene matches: 7. Germline V lookup: CDR1 MGHDK, CDR2 SYGVNS. The CDR3 reads CASSETSGTGVTGELFF. The CDR3 bases are TGTGCCAGCAGTGAAACATCCGGGACAGGGGTCACCGGGGAGCTGTTTTTT.

This sequence joins TRBV25-1 and TRBJ2-1; 8 positions agree with TRBD2. V gave up 2 bases and J gave up 2 bases; unmatched junction bases: 8. The germline CDR1 and CDR2 sequences are MGHDK and SYGVNS. The CDR3 runs 17 residues. The CDR3 DNA is TGTGCCAGCAGTGAAGGGGTTAAGCGGGAGACCTACAATGAGCAGTTCTTC. Its translation is CASSEGVKRETYNEQFF.

The chain uses TRBV10-3 and TRBJ2-3; 11 bases line up with TRBD2. The germline gives CDR1 ENHRY, CDR2 SYGVKD. This CDR3 region has 15 residues. Unmatched junction bases numbered 6, after V lost 6 bases and J lost 4 bases. CDR3 bases: TGTGCCATCAGCCCCGTAGCGGGAGGGGCAGATACGCAGTATTTT. Translated: CAISPVAGGADTQYF.

The chain uses TRBV7-9 and TRBJ1-2; D remains unclear. In germline, CDR1 is SEHNR, CDR2 FQNEAQ (reference sequence). The CDR3 sequence is 13 residues long. The DNA for the CDR3 is TGTGTTACGGTTGGCGGGGTCCACTATGGCTACACCTTC. Its translation is CVTVGGVHYGYTF.

The J gene is TRBJ2-7, the V gene TRBV2; weak D call: TRBD1 (5 bases). Trimming stripped 6 bases from V and 6 bases from J, with 36 bases between. The V gene's germline CDR1 is SNHLY and CDR2 FYNNEI. The CDR3 extends over 20 amino acids. The CDR3, as DNA: TGTGCCAGCAGCGCAAGGGGTCCCGCACCATTTCCTCTCTATACGGGCGAGCAGTACTTC. Its protein is CASSARGPAPFPLYTGEQYF.

The genes are TRBV27 and TRBJ2-7; perhaps TRBD2 as D (5 bases). The CDR3 has 18 amino acids. Germline values: CDR1 MNHEY, CDR2 SMNVEV (reference sequence). V shed 3 bases and J shed 0 bases, with 21 bases lying between them. The CDR3 sequence: CASSFRRTRDWPSYEQYF. DNA for the CDR3: TGTGCCAGCAGTTTCCGCCGGACTCGCGATTGGCCCTCCTACGAGCAGTACTTC.

The CDR3 is CASSPRAVGTEAFF. The CDR3 DNA reads TGTGCCAGCAGCCCCAGGGCGGTAGGCACTGAAGCTTTCTTT. The chain uses TRBV7-9 and TRBJ1-1; weak D call: TRBD1 (5 bases). There are 14 residues in the CDR3. Trimming shortened V by 5 bases and J by 4 bases, and 14 bases separated the two germline ends. Germline CDR1 is SEHNR and CDR2 is FQNEAQ (reference sequence).

The chain combines TRBV19 with TRBJ2-7, with D possibly matching TRBD1 (10 bases). V gave up 6 bases and J gave up 2 bases, with 20 bases separating them. The CDR3 is made up of 16 amino acids. Germline V gene sequence: CDR1 LNHDA, CDR2 SQIVND (reference sequence). CDR3 DNA sequence: TGTGCCAGTAGAGTGCGGGGGGGGACAGGGGCCTACGAGCAGTACTTC. Translating gives CASRVRGGTGAYEQYF.

This chain connects TRBV4-1 to TRBJ2-1; 12 bases map to TRBD2. CDR1 MGHRA and CDR2 YSYEKL come from the germline V gene. The CDR3 runs 22 residues. The V and J ends lost 3 bases and 4 bases, in that order; junction bases with no gene match: 22. CDR3 DNA sequence: TGCGCCAGCAGCCAGATTCATAGGACAGGTTACACTAGCGGGAGGCCTTACAATGAGCAGTTCTTC. This translates into CASSQIHRTGYTSGRPYNEQFF.

J is TRBJ2-3 and V is TRBV7-2, with 8 positions matching TRBD2. Looked up from germline, CDR1 is SGHTA and CDR2 is FQGNSA. The CDR3 length is 18 residues. Trimming at V came to 3 bases and at J to 0 bases, leaving 11 bases not matched to a gene. This CDR3 is CASSFQPWTSRSTDTQYF. The DNA for the CDR3 is TGTGCCAGCAGCTTTCAGCCTTGGACTAGCCGAAGCACAGATACGCAGTATTTT. Combining the CDR3 with reference TRBV7-2 and TRBJ2-3 gives the whole variable domain GAGVSQSPSNKVTEKGKDVELRCDPISGHTALYWYRQSLGQGLEFLIYFQGNSAPDKSGLPSDRFSAERTGGSVSTLTIQRTQQEDSAVYLCASSFQPWTSRSTDTQYFGPGTRLTVL.

DNA of the CDR3: TGTTCTGGACAGGGGGATGGCTACACCTTC. It translates to CSGQGDGYTF. The rearrangement joins TRBV9 to TRBJ1-2; 10 bases map to TRBD1. The CDR3 consists of 10 residues. Germline V gene data show CDR1 as SGDLS and CDR2 as YYNGEE.